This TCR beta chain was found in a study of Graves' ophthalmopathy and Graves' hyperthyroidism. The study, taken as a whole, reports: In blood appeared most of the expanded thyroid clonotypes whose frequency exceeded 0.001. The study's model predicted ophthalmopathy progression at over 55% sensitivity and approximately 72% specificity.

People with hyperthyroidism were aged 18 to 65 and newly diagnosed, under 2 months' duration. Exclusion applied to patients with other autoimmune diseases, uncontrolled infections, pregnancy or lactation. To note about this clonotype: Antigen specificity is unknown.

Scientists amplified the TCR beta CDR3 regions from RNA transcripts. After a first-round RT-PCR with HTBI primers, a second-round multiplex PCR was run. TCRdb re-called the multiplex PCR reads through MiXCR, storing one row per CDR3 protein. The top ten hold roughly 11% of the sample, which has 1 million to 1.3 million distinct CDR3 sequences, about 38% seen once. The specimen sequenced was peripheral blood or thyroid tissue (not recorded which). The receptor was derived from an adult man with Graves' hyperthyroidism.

The CDR3 loop reads CASSEFRLAEIRGEQYF. The CDR3 coding sequence is TGTGCCAGCAGTGAATTCCGACTAGCGGAGATTCGTGGAGAGCAGTACTTC. The V and J genes are TRBV7-2 and TRBJ2-7, with 9 bases identical to TRBD2. The V gene end was trimmed by 6 bases and the J gene end by 7 bases; junction bases not matched to a gene: 19. The CDR3 has 17 amino acids. Germline V gene data show CDR1 as SGHTA and CDR2 as FQGNSA.